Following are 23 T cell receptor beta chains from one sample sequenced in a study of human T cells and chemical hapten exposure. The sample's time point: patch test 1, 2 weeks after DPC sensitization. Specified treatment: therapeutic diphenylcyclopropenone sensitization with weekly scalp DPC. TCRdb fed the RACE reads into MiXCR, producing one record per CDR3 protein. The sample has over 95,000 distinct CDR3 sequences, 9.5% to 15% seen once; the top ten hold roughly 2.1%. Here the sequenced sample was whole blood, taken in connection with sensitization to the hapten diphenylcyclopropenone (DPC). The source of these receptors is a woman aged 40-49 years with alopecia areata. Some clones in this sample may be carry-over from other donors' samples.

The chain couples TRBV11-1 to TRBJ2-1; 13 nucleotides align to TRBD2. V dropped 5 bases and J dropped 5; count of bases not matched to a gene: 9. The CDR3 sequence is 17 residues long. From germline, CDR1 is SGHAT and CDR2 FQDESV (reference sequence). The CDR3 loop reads CASSAGRLAGGNNEQFF. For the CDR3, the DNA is TGTGCCAGCAGCGCGGGGAGACTAGCGGGAGGAAACAATGAGCAGTTCTTC.

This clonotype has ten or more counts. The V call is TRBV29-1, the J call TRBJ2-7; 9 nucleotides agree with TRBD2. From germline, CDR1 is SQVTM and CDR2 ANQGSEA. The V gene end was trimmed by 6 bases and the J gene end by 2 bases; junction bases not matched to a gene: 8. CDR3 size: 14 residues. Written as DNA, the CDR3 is TGCAGCGTCCACAGCGGGAGGCCGACCTACGAGCAGTACTTC. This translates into CSVHSGRPTYEQYF.

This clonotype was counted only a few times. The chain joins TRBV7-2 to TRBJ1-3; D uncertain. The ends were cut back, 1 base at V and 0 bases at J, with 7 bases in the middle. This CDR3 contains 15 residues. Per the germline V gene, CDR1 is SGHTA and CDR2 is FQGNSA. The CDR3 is CASSLEGISGNTIYF. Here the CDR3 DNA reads TGTGCCAGCAGCTTAGAAGGGATCTCTGGAAACACCATATATTTT.

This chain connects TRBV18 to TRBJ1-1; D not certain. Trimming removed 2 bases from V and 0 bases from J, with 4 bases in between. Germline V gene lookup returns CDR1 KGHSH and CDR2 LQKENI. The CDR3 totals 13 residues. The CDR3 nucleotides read TGTGCCAGCTCACCAGCAGTGAACACTGAAGCTTTCTTT. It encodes CASSPAVNTEAFF.

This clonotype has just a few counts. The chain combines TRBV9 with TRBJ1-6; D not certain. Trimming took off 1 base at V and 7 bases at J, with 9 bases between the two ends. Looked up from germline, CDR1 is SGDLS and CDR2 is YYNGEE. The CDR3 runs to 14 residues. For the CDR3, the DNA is TGTGCCAGCAGCGTAAGGGCGGAGAATTCACCCCTCCACTTT. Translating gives CASSVRAENSPLHF.

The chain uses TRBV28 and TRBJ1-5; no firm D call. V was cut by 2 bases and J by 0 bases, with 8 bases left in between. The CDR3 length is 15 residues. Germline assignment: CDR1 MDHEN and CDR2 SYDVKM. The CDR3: CASSLPPGSNQPQHF. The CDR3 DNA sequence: TGTGCCAGCAGTTTACCGCCGGGTAGCAATCAGCCCCAGCATTTT.

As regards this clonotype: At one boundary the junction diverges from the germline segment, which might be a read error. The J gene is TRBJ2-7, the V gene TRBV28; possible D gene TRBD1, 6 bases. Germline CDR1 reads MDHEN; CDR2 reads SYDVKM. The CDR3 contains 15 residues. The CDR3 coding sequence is TGTGCCAGCAGTTTAAGCCAGGGGAGCTCCTACGAGCCGTACTTC. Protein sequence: CASSLSQGSSYEPYF.

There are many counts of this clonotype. The CDR3 bases are TGTGCCAGCAGCTTGGTCTTCTCGGGGGAGGTCTATGGCTACACCTTC. It is translated as CASSLVFSGEVYGYTF. The J gene is TRBJ1-2, the V gene TRBV5-5; maybe TRBD1 (5 bases). The CDR3 totals 16 residues. Germline V lookup: CDR1 SGHKS, CDR2 YYEKEE (reference sequence). Trimming pared 0 bases from V and 4 bases from J, leaving 16 bases between.

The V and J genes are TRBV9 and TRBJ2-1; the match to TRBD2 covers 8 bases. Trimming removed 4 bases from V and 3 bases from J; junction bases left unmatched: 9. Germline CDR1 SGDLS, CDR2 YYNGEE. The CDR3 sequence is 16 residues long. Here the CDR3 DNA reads TGTGCCAGCAGCCATCGGAGCGGGGGTTACTACAATGAGCAGTTCTTC. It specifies CASSHRSGGYYNEQFF.

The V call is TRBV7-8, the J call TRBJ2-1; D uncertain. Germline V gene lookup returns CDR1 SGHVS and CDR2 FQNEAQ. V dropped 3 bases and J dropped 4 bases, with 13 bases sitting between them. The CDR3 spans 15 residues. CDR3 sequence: CASSLSLILYNEQFF. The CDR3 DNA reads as TGTGCCAGCAGCTTGTCGCTCATCCTATACAATGAGCAGTTCTTC.

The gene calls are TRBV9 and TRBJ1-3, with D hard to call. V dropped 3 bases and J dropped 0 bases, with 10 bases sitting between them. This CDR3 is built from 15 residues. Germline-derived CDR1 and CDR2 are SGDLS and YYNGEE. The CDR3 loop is CASSGAGNSGNTIYF. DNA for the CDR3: TGTGCCAGCAGCGGAGCCGGGAACTCTGGAAACACCATATATTTT. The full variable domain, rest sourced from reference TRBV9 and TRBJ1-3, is DSGVTQTPKHLITATGQRVTLRCSPRSGDLSVYWYQQSLDQGLQFLIQYYNGEERAKGNILERFSAQQFPDLHSELNLSSLELGDSALYFCASSGAGNSGNTIYFGEGSWLTVV.

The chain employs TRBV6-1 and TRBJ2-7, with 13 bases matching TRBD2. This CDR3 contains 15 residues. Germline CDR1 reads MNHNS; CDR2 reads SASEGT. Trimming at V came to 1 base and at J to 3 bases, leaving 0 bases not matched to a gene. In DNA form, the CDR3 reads TGTGCCAGCAGTGAAGGGACTAGCGGGAGCTACGAGCAGTACTTC. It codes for CASSEGTSGSYEQYF.

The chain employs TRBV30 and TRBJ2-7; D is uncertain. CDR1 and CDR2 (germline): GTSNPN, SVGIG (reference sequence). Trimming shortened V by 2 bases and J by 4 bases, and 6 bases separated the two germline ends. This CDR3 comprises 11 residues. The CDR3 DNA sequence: TGTGCCTGGAGTCAAGGGTACGAGCAGTACTTC. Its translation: CAWSQGYEQYF.

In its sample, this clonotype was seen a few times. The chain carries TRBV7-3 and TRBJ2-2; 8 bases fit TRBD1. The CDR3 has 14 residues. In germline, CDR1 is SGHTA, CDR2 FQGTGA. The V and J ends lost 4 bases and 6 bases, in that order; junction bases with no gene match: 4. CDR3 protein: CASSSGQASGELFF. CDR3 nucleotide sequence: TGTGCCAGCAGCTCGGGACAGGCATCCGGGGAGCTGTTTTTT.

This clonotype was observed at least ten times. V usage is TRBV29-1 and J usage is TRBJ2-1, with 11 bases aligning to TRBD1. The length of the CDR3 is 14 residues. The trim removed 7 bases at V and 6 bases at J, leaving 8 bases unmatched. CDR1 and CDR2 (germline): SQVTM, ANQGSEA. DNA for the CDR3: TGCAGCGCCTCCCGGGACAGGGGGATCAATGAGCAGTTCTTC. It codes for CSASRDRGINEQFF.

The CDR3 nucleotides read TGTGCCAGCAGTTTCTCTGGCGGGAGATTTGAGCAGTACTTC. Translating it yields CASSFSGGRFEQYF. The V gene is TRBV28, the J gene TRBJ2-7; 7 nucleotides agree with TRBD2. The CDR3 contains 14 residues. Germline-derived CDR1 and CDR2 are MDHEN and SYDVKM. Unmatched junction bases numbered 9, after V lost 3 bases and J lost 7 bases.

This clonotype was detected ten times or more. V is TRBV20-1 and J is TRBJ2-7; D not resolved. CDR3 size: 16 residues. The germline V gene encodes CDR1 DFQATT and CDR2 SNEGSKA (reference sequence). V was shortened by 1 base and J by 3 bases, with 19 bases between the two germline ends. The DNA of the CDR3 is TGCAGTGCTAGAGGAAATAAGGCAGGTTTCCTCTACGAGCAGTACTTC. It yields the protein CSARGNKAGFLYEQYF.

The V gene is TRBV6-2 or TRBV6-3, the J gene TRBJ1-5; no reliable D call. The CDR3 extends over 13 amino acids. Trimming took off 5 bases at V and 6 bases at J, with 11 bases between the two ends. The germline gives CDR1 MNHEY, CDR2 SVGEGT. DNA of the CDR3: TGTGCCAGCAGTCAATCCACACCTCAGCCCCAGCATTTT. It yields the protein CASSQSTPQPQHF.

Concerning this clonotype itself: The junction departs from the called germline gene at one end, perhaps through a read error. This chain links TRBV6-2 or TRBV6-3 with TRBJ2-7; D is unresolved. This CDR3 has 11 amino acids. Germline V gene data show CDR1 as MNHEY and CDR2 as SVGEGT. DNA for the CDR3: TGTGCCAGCAGTCACTCCTACGAGCAGTACTTC. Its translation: CASSHSYEQYF.

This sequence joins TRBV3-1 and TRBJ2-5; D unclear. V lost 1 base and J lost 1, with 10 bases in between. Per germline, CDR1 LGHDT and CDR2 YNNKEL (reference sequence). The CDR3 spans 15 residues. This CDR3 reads CASSQGVGVQETQYF. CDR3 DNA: TGTGCCAGCAGCCAAGGGGTCGGCGTCCAAGAGACCCAGTACTTC.

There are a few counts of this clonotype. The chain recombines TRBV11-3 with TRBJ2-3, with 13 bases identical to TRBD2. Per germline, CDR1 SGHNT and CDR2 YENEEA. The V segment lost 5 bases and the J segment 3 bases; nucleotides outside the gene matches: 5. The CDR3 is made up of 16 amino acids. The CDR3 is CASSLRTSGSTDTQYF. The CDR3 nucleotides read TGTGCCAGCAGCCTACGGACTAGCGGGAGTACAGATACGCAGTATTTT. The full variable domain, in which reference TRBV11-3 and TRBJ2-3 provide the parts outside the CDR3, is EAGVVQSPRYKIIEKKQPVAFWCNPISGHNTLYWYLQNLGQGPELLIRYENEEAVDDSQLPKDRFSAERLKGVDSTLKIQPAELGDSAVYLCASSLRTSGSTDTQYFGPGTRLTVL.

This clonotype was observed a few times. Here the CDR3 DNA reads TGTGCCAGCTCACCAAGGGGGGACTCAGATACGCAGTATTTT. It specifies CASSPRGDSDTQYF. The chain employs TRBV18 and TRBJ2-3; the D gene could be TRBD1 or TRBD2 (6 bases each). The germline CDR1 and CDR2 sequences are KGHSH and LQKENI. CDR3 size: 14 residues. V lost 2 bases and J 4 bases, leaving 10 bases between the germline ends.

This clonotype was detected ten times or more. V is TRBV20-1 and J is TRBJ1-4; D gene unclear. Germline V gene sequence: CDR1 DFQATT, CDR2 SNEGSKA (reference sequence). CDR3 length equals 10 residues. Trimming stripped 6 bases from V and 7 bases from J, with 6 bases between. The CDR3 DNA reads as TGCAGTGCGGAGGGTGAAAAACTGTTTTTT. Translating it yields CSAEGEKLFF.